This TCR beta chain originates from a study of T-cell reconstitution after alpha-beta-depleted transplantation in children. Study findings and constraints: T-cell counts and diversity at one year post-transplant came mainly from newly produced T cells. About two months after transplant, alpha-beta T cells reportedly came from several hundred expanded graft clones.

Unique molecular identifiers were built into the TCRbeta library. TCRdb redid the calling of the PCR reads with MiXCR, one entry per CDR3 protein. Counted here are some 290,000 distinct CDR3 sequences, 23% occurring once; the ten biggest clones make up about a tenth. The CDR3 is made up of 14 amino acids. V lost 4 bases and J lost 4; bases outside the gene matches: 7. CDR1 is SGHKS, CDR2 YYEKEE, per germline (reference sequence). The table lists this clonotype with a few counts. Its target is unknown. The rearrangement joins TRBV5-5 to TRBJ1-1, with 7 bases identical to TRBD1. This material consisted of PBMCs, mostly from graft donor cells, taken 180 days after TCRalphabeta/CD19-depleted stem cell transplant. The receptor's source is a male patient younger than 18 who had a stem cell transplant for acute lymphoblastic leukemia, so the T cells may come from the graft donor. This chain's CDR3 is CASSGRGEGTEAFF. The CDR3 DNA is TGTGCCAGCAGCGGCAGGGGGGAGGGCACTGAAGCTTTCTTT.